One sample yielded the 29 T cell receptor beta chains listed below, sequenced in a study of blood T cell repertoires in COVID-19. Profiled with immunoSEQ multiplex PCR; TCRdb holds only in-frame clones, not every one. The table shows 100,000 to 150,000 clones, with less than 90% occurring only once. The sample consisted of peripheral blood. The receptors derive from a man in his sixties with acute or convalescent COVID-19.

The chain recombines TRBV5-4 with TRBJ2-1; D might be TRBD2 (6 bases). This CDR3 comprises 15 residues. The germline CDR1 and CDR2 sequences are SGHNT and YYREEE (reference sequence). The ends were cut back, 4 bases at V and 11 bases at J, with 22 bases in the middle. The CDR3 DNA is TGTGCCAGCAGCCGAGCGGGCGGGGCCCCAGGGAAGCAGTTCTTC. As protein: CASSRAGGAPGKQFF.

This chain connects TRBV2 to TRBJ1-2; 8 positions agree with TRBD1. This CDR3 comprises 15 residues. J lost 6 bases, V lost 6 bases, and 12 bases had no gene match. Germline lookup yields CDR1 SNHLY and CDR2 FYNNEI. CDR3 residues: CASSPTAGGRDGYTF. The DNA for the CDR3 is TGTGCCAGCAGCCCGACGGCAGGGGGCAGAGATGGCTACACCTTC.

The chain is built from TRBV5-1 and TRBJ2-2; TRBD1 matches 10 bases. Germline CDR1 SGHRS, CDR2 YFSETQ. CDR3 length: 15 residues. Trimming took 4 bases from V and 6 from J; bases not matched to a gene: 6. The CDR3 protein is CASSNRDRGSGELFF. The CDR3 DNA reads TGCGCCAGCAGCAACCGGGACAGGGGATCCGGGGAGCTGTTTTTT.

The chain joins TRBV6-5 to TRBJ2-5; 7 bases agree with TRBD1. CDR1 and CDR2 from the germline V gene are MNHEY and SVGAGI. The V and J ends lost 7 bases and 5 bases, in that order; junction bases with no gene match: 7. This CDR3 is built from 13 residues. CDR3 sequence (DNA): TGTGCCAGCACTAGACAGGGTGCCGAGACCCAGTACTTC. It yields the protein CASTRQGAETQYF.

The V and J genes are TRBV19 and TRBJ2-7, with 8 bases identical to TRBD2. The CDR3 spans 17 residues. With 5 bases clipped from V and 6 bases from J, the junction kept 18 bases outside the gene matches. Per germline, CDR1 LNHDA and CDR2 SQIVND (reference sequence). CDR3 protein: CASSAKAPGSGSTEQYF. The CDR3 DNA reads as TGTGCCAGTAGTGCAAAGGCCCCTGGAAGCGGGAGCACCGAGCAGTACTTC. The full variable domain, in which reference TRBV19 and TRBJ2-7 provide the parts outside the CDR3, is DGGITQSPKYLFRKEGQNVTLSCEQNLNHDAMYWYRQDPGQGLRLIYYSQIVNDFQKGDIAEGYSVSREKKESFPLTVTSAQKNPTAFYLCASSAKAPGSGSTEQYFGPGTRLTVT.

The CDR3 loop is CAWSEDTFTGPEAFF. The CDR3 DNA reads TGTGCCTGGAGTGAGGACACGTTTACAGGCCCTGAAGCTTTCTTT. The chain carries TRBV30 and TRBJ1-1, with D possibly TRBD1 on 5 matching bases. This CDR3 has 15 residues. Germline V gives CDR1 GTSNPN, CDR2 SVGIG (reference sequence). Trimming pared 1 base from V and 6 bases from J, leaving 18 bases between.

The chain uses TRBV13 and TRBJ2-5; TRBD1 matches 7 bases. V lost 0 bases to trimming and J lost 2 bases; unmatched junction nucleotides: 3. The CDR3 is 15 amino acids. CDR1 and CDR2 from the germline V gene are PRHDT and FYEKMQ (reference sequence). CDR3 sequence (DNA): TGTGCCAGCAGCTTAGGAGACAGGGATCAAGAGACCCAGTACTTC. This encodes CASSLGDRDQETQYF. Variable domain in full (rest from reference TRBV13 and TRBJ2-5): AAGVIQSPRHLIKEKRETATLKCYPIPRHDTVYWYQQGPGQDPQFLISFYEKMQSDKGSIPDRFSAQQFSDYHSELNMSSLELGDSALYFCASSLGDRDQETQYFGPGTRLLVL.

The chain uses TRBV15 and TRBJ2-5, with 11 bases lining up with TRBD2. CDR3 length: 15 residues. Germline V gives CDR1 LNHNV, CDR2 YYDKDF (reference sequence). The V gene end was trimmed by 3 bases and the J gene end by 4 bases; junction bases not matched to a gene: 4. DNA of the CDR3: TGTGCCACCAGCAGGGCCGGGACTAGCGGAGAGACCCAGTACTTC. It specifies CATSRAGTSGETQYF.

V is TRBV5-1 and J is TRBJ2-1; 11 bases are a match to TRBD1. The CDR3 runs to 16 residues. J was trimmed by 5 bases and V by 4 bases; bases with no gene match: 8. In germline, CDR1 is SGHRS, CDR2 YFSETQ. CDR3 DNA: TGCGCCAGCAGCGGCGGGACAGGGGGTAACAACAATGAGCAGTTCTTC. This gives the protein CASSGGTGGNNNEQFF.

The chain couples TRBV24-1 to TRBJ2-3; D unclear. The V end lost 3 bases, the J end lost 0 bases, and 12 bases lay between the germline ends. Germline CDR1 KGHDR, CDR2 SFDVKD. There are 16 residues in the CDR3. The chain's CDR3 is CATSDKLRPSTDTQYF. CDR3 coding DNA: TGTGCCACCAGTGATAAGTTGCGGCCCAGCACAGATACGCAGTATTTT.

This chain connects TRBV6-5 to TRBJ2-1; 7 nucleotides match TRBD1. This CDR3 is 16 amino acids long. J lost 0 bases, V lost 2 bases, and 4 bases had no gene match. Per germline, CDR1 MNHEY and CDR2 SVGAGI. For the CDR3, the DNA is TGTGCCAGCAGTTACGACAGGGTCAACTCCTACAATGAGCAGTTCTTC. Its protein is CASSYDRVNSYNEQFF.

The rearrangement links TRBV5-1 to TRBJ2-2; TRBD1 matches 9 bases. Trimming cost V 4 bases and J 3 bases; bases outside gene matches: 7. Germline CDR1 and CDR2: SGHRS and YFSETQ. This CDR3 is built from 16 residues. CDR3 bases: TGCGCCAGCAGCCCGGACAGGGGTCGCGACACCGGGGAGCTGTTTTTT. Its protein is CASSPDRGRDTGELFF.

This clone was picked up a small number of times. This sequence joins TRBV12-3 or TRBV12-4 and TRBJ1-2, with 8 bases that match TRBD1. V was pared by 4 bases and J by 7 bases, with 2 bases of the junction left unmatched. This CDR3 has 12 residues. DNA of the CDR3: TGTGCCAGCAGTTCGGACAGGGCTGGCTACACCTTC. It translates to CASSSDRAGYTF.

Written as DNA, the CDR3 is TGTGCCAGCAGCGTAGGGGCAGGACTCGGCAATGAGCAGTTCTTC. Its translation: CASSVGAGLGNEQFF. The chain couples TRBV9 to TRBJ2-1; maybe TRBD2 (5 bases). Germline values: CDR1 SGDLS, CDR2 YYNGEE. The CDR3 consists of 15 residues. V lost 0 bases and J lost 6, with 13 bases in between.

This clone occurred once. The V call is TRBV10-1, the J call TRBJ2-5, with D possibly being TRBD1 (6 bases). Germline V lookup: CDR1 WNHNN, CDR2 SYGVQD (reference sequence). The CDR3 runs 15 residues. V was trimmed by 4 bases and J by 1 base, leaving 13 bases between them. CDR3 amino acids: CASSASTGTQETQYF. As DNA, the CDR3 is TGCGCCAGCAGTGCTTCCACAGGGACCCAAGAGACCCAGTACTTC.

The J gene is TRBJ2-1, the V gene TRBV20-1; D perhaps matches TRBD2 (5 bases). Germline V gives CDR1 DFQATT, CDR2 SNEGSKA (reference sequence). This CDR3 spans 11 amino acids. V was trimmed by 3 bases and J by 5 bases, leaving 5 bases between them. The CDR3 protein is CSASGDNEQFF. The CDR3 DNA reads as TGCAGTGCTAGCGGGGACAATGAGCAGTTCTTC.

The CDR3 is CATSDRTHTYEQYF. The CDR3 DNA reads as TGTGCCACCAGTGATCGCACACACACCTACGAGCAGTACTTC. The chain links TRBV24-1 to TRBJ2-7; D not resolved. Per the germline V gene, CDR1 is KGHDR and CDR2 is SFDVKD. The CDR3 runs 14 residues. V shed 3 bases and J shed 2 bases, with 10 bases lying between them.

The J gene is TRBJ2-1, the V gene TRBV7-9; D is perhaps TRBD2 (5 bases). The germline V and J ends were trimmed by 8 bases and 0 bases, with 8 bases remaining between them. The CDR3 consists of 13 residues. CDR1 and CDR2 from the germline V gene are SEHNR and FQNEAQ (reference sequence). CDR3 nucleotide sequence: TGTGCCAGCGGGAGAAGCTCCTACAATGAGCAGTTCTTC. Protein sequence: CASGRSSYNEQFF.

This chain connects TRBV30 to TRBJ1-1; D might be TRBD1 (5 bases). Germline V CDR1 and CDR2: GTSNPN, SVGIG (reference sequence). The CDR3 runs to 14 residues. Trimming cost V 4 bases and J 0 bases, with 12 bases left between them. CDR3 DNA sequence: TGTGCCTGGAACTGGAGGGGAATGAACACTGAAGCTTTCTTT. Translating it yields CAWNWRGMNTEAFF. Full variable domain (outside the CDR3, taken from reference TRBV30 and TRBJ1-1): SQTIHQWPATLVQPVGSPLSLECTVEGTSNPNLYWYRQAAGRGLQLLFYSVGIGQISSEVPQNLSASRPQDRQFILSSKKLLLSDSGFYLCAWNWRGMNTEAFFGQGTRLTVV.

J is TRBJ2-2 and V is TRBV27; D possibly corresponds to TRBD1 (6 bases). V was trimmed by 5 bases and J by 5 bases, leaving 18 bases between them. The CDR3 consists of 16 residues. CDR1 and CDR2 from the germline V gene are MNHEY and SMNVEV (reference sequence). In DNA, the CDR3 is TGTGCCAGCAGTCGAATCCGGGACACCCTTACCGGGGAGCTGTTTTTT. Translation gives CASSRIRDTLTGELFF.

This sequence joins TRBV3-1 (or the pseudogene TRBV3-2) and TRBJ2-7, with D perhaps TRBD2 (6 bases). The CDR3 extends over 17 amino acids. Germline V gene lookup returns CDR1 LGHDT and CDR2 YNNKEL (reference sequence). The V end lost 0 bases, the J end lost 6 bases, and 21 bases lay between the germline ends. For the CDR3, the DNA is TGTGCCAGCAGCCAAGATTTGGGAGTCGGGCAGGGACTCGAGCAGTACTTC. Amino acids: CASSQDLGVGQGLEQYF.

This CDR3 is CATSEGTVNYGYTF. CDR3 nucleotides: TGTGCCACCAGTGAGGGGACAGTCAACTATGGCTACACCTTC. This rearrangement joins TRBV24-1 to TRBJ1-2; 7 nucleotides align to TRBD1. The germline CDR1 and CDR2 sequences are KGHDR and SFDVKD. The CDR3 contains 14 residues. Trimming removed 4 bases from V and 2 bases from J; junction bases left unmatched: 3.

The chain employs TRBV9 and TRBJ2-1, with 7 positions matching TRBD2. Germline V gene sequence: CDR1 SGDLS, CDR2 YYNGEE. The CDR3 extends over 17 amino acids. The ends lost 3 bases at V and 5 bases at J; junction bases unmatched: 14. The CDR3 here is CASSEKAGRVYDNEQFF. CDR3 bases: TGTGCCAGCAGCGAGAAAGCGGGGAGGGTCTACGACAATGAGCAGTTCTTC.

The chain recombines TRBV9 with TRBJ1-1; D is undetermined. The CDR3 is 14 amino acids. The V gene lost 1 base and the J gene lost 0 bases, with 7 bases spanning the gap. Germline assignment: CDR1 SGDLS and CDR2 YYNGEE. CDR3 in DNA: TGTGCCAGCAGCGTAACGGACTTGAACACTGAAGCTTTCTTT. It codes for CASSVTDLNTEAFF. Based on the CDR3 plus reference TRBV9 and TRBJ1-1, the full variable domain is DSGVTQTPKHLITATGQRVTLRCSPRSGDLSVYWYQQSLDQGLQFLIQYYNGEERAKGNILERFSAQQFPDLHSELNLSSLELGDSALYFCASSVTDLNTEAFFGQGTRLTVV.

The CDR3 DNA follows: TGTGCCAGCAGCTTAATTGCGGGTGTGAACACTGAAGCTTTCTTT. As protein: CASSLIAGVNTEAFF. This chain links TRBV7-3 with TRBJ1-1; D not resolved. The CDR3 spans 15 residues. Germline lookup yields CDR1 SGHTA and CDR2 FQGTGA. V was trimmed by 1 base and J by 0 bases, leaving 9 bases between them.

The chain recombines TRBV5-4 with TRBJ2-3; 10 bases agree with TRBD2. CDR1 SGHNT and CDR2 YYREEE come from the germline V gene (reference sequence). Trimming took 5 bases from V and 4 from J; bases not matched to a gene: 4. This CDR3 contains 14 residues. This chain's CDR3 is CASRSGLASDTQYF. The CDR3 DNA sequence: TGTGCCAGCAGGTCGGGACTAGCGTCAGATACGCAGTATTTT.

This sequence joins TRBV6-1 and TRBJ2-7; no reliable D call. The germline gives CDR1 MNHNS, CDR2 SASEGT. V was clipped by 3 bases and J by 7 bases, with 16 bases between them. The CDR3 is 14 amino acids. The DNA for the CDR3 is TGTGCCAGCAGTGATTGGCAGCAGAGGTGGGAGCAGTACTTC. Amino acids: CASSDWQQRWEQYF.

V usage is TRBV9 and J usage is TRBJ1-6; 7 bases are shared with TRBD1. CDR3 size: 14 residues. After removal of 3 bases from V and 10 bases from J, the junction contained 7 bases not matched to a gene. CDR1 and CDR2 (germline): SGDLS, YYNGEE. For the CDR3, the DNA is TGTGCCAGCAGCGCCAGACAGGGAAGATCACCCCTCCACTTT. Its protein is CASSARQGRSPLHF.

The rearrangement links TRBV5-1 to TRBJ1-6; 9 nucleotides agree with TRBD1. The trim removed 3 bases at V and 1 base at J, leaving 2 bases unmatched. Germline CDR1 is SGHRS and CDR2 is YFSETQ. The CDR3 consists of 16 residues. The CDR3 protein is CASSSDRGSYNSPLHF. In DNA form, the CDR3 reads TGCGCCAGCAGCTCAGACAGGGGGTCCTATAATTCACCCCTCCACTTT.